The subject of this entry is one T cell receptor (beta chain). Its antigen is unidentified. This sample stems from a study of vaccination effects on CD4 cells after COVID-19. Background on the study: Post-vaccine sampling occurred a median 72 days after the second dose.

A 10-day culture period preceded the isolation of CD4+ T cells. Participants each got two BNT162b2 or mRNA-1273 vaccine doses. Cultures got half-medium changes with IL-2 on days 3 and 7. General observations from the study: Late post-vaccination, clones induced by infection and those induced by vaccine underwent marked clonal contraction.

Assay: immunoSEQ multiplex PCR; the TCRdb copy retains only in-frame clones and omits some. This table has about 73,000 clones, around 67% appearing once. With 3 bases removed from V and 1 base from J, the gap between germline ends came to 10 bases. The CDR3 extends over 15 amino acids. Germline lookup yields CDR1 MGHDK and CDR2 SYGVNS. The V call is TRBV25-1, the J call TRBJ2-4, with D perhaps TRBD1 or TRBD2 (5 bases each). Source: CD4+ T cells from PBMCs cultured without peptide, taken after COVID-19 vaccination. The origin of this receptor is a human donor who received a COVID-19 vaccine. CDR3 sequence reads: CASSEAREAKNIQYF. As DNA, the CDR3 is TGTGCCAGCAGTGAGGCCAGGGAGGCCAAAAACATTCAGTACTTC.